This T cell receptor beta chain was retrieved from a study of identical twins (dated by TCRdb to the mid-2010s). Study-level background: To test whether fetal clonotypes persist, the study used deep sequencing on TCR alpha and beta repertoires from monozygotic twins, unrelated adults of various ages, and cord blood. Replicate twin experiments were performed at different times using different library preparation protocols to rule out contamination.

Regarding this clonotype: There is no known antigen for this receptor. No qualities accompany the bases; no much larger clone lies one base away.

The library came from 5' RACE. Sequencing was carried out with an Illumina HiSeq 2000. A universal primer binding site was added through template switching, and the final cDNA carried a unique molecular identifier so that TCR cDNA molecules could be counted accurately. First-strand cDNA for TCR alpha and beta chains was synthesized from specific primers in the conserved constant-segment region. To control for contamination, each cDNA library was double barcoded with a SMART-Mk sample barcode plus Illumina barcodes. TruSeq adapter sequences, together with Illumina sample barcodes, were added in two successive PCR steps. Sequencing of the TCR alpha and beta cDNA libraries was done on the Illumina HiSeq platform using custom primers. In the source study's methods: Raw reads were processed with MiGEC to extract unique molecular identifiers, and MiXCR was used to determine CDR3 positions. For each individual, recombination models were inferred using an EM algorithm with the repgenHMM and IGoR tools. The analysis of shared clonotypes was done with the tcR package in R, with sharing normalized by the product of cloneset sizes. To study raw recombination without the effects of thymic and clonal selection, out-of-frame nonproductive sequences were analyzed. TCRdb reworked the public reads: Q25 trimming with fastp, MiXCR clone assembly, productive beta chains retained. Every entry covers one CDR3 protein and lists the most common genes and DNA from its rows. Here the V and J calls rest on TCRdb's processing, not on the authors' analysis. Across this sample there are some 500,000 distinct CDR3 sequences, with 13% to 15% seen only once. The ten largest clones represent roughly 0.5% of the sample.

The paper's findings and limits, for the study overall: Conclusions relied on cross-sectional statistical analysis, since the same donors could not be followed over many years. Fewer insertions were carried by abundant cord blood beta clonotypes; a weaker similar trend was observed in young adult naive repertoires, while no such trend was observed in memory repertoires. Recombination models systematically underestimated out-of-frame TCR alpha sharing in monozygotic twins but agreed with sharing between unrelated individuals. Compared with coincidental sharing between unrelated individuals, out-of-frame TCR alpha sequences shared between twins showed an excess of sequences with low generation probability. Invariant T cells such as MAIT and iNKT could partly confound zero-insertion analyses, though diverse VJ usage argued against this for most clonotypes. In beta out-of-frame sequences, excess twin sharing was weaker, because having fewer shared sequences lowered the signal-to-noise ratio.

Trimming takes 5 bases off V and 10 bases off J; junction bases not matched to a gene: 9. From the cysteine through the phenylalanine, the CDR3 covers 15 amino acids. CDR3 DNA is the only sequence kept; it has 45 bases, read in frame from the first base. All donors were healthy Caucasians. The twin cohort consisted of three pairs of female monozygotic twins, all aged 18 to 29 years. CD4+ and CD8+ T cell populations were isolated with positive isolation kits from Invitrogen. This same sample was also taken into another study, of yellow fever vaccine responses in identical twins. From the second report: According to the authors, the vaccine-induced T cell response in identical twins seemed to be partly convergent and partly specific to each individual. The study precisely tracked vaccine-responding T cell clones in identical twins.

The sequence derives from a woman aged 18-29 years in good health. The chain uses TRBV12-3 or TRBV12-4 and TRBJ2-1; the junction holds 12 bases that match TRBD1. Material for sequencing was CD4+ T cells sorted from blood. The nucleotide sequence is given as TGTGCCAGCAGTCCCGGGACAGGGGGCGCGGCAGAGCAGTTCTTC. This yields the protein CASSPGTGGAAEQFF.